The 20 T cell receptor beta chains listed next were all sequenced from one sample in a study of CD8 T cells in Susac syndrome. With random hexamers, 0.5 to 1 ug RNA was reverse transcribed. TCRdb re-analysed the immunoSEQ multiplex PCR reads in MiXCR, keeping a single row per CDR3 protein. The table includes hundreds of thousands of distinct CDR3 sequences, 95% detected once. The source material was CD4+ T cells from PBMCs. The receptors shown here come from a human donor with multiple sclerosis.

The gene calls are TRBV5-6 and TRBJ1-2; perhaps TRBD1 as D (5 bases). CDR1 is SGHDT and CDR2 is YYEEEE in the germline V gene. The CDR3 extends over 13 amino acids. Trimming removed 7 bases from V and 3 bases from J, with 13 bases in between. CDR3 loop: CASGVGVHYGYTF. The CDR3, as DNA: TGTGCCAGCGGCGTAGGGGTTCACTATGGCTACACCTTC.

This chain uses TRBV7-9 with TRBJ2-3; 9 nucleotides match TRBD1. The V segment lost 7 bases and the J segment 2 bases; nucleotides outside the gene matches: 4. The germline CDR1 and CDR2 sequences are SEHNR and FQNEAQ (reference sequence). CDR3 length equals 14 residues. The CDR3 protein is CASMRQGVTDTQYF. CDR3 DNA sequence: TGTGCCAGCATGAGACAGGGGGTCACAGATACGCAGTATTTT.

This clonotype came up once. V gene TRBV6-4 combines with J gene TRBJ2-7; the D gene is possibly TRBD1 (5 bases). The V end was cut by 4 bases, the J end by 5 bases, with 6 bases between. CDR1 MRHNA and CDR2 SNTAGT come from the germline V gene. The CDR3 sequence is 11 residues long. The CDR3 DNA reads as TGTGCCAGCAGTGGGGGCCACGAGCAGTACGTC. It translates to CASSGGHEQYV.

The chain recombines TRBV20-1 with TRBJ1-1; D possibly corresponds to TRBD1 (6 bases). Germline V gene lookup returns CDR1 DFQATT and CDR2 SNEGSKA (reference sequence). Trimming took 2 bases from V and 1 from J, leaving 14 bases between them. This CDR3 comprises 15 residues. DNA of the CDR3: TGCAGTGCTAGAAAGGGGGGGACGGGGAACACTGAAGCTTTCTTT. Protein: CSARKGGTGNTEAFF.

The sample holds one count of this clonotype. The chain employs TRBV23-1 and TRBJ1-2, with 7 bases identical to TRBD1. TRBV23-1 is an ORF, with its function uncertain. V shed 3 bases and J 2 bases; nucleotides not matched to a gene: 9. The CDR3 totals 16 residues. DNA of the CDR3: TGCGCCAGCAGTCACCAGGGACAGCGAATAAACTATGGCTACACCTTC. Protein sequence: CASSHQGQRINYGYTF.

This chain links TRBV30 with TRBJ1-5; D not resolved. V was pared by 2 bases and J by 4 bases, with 9 bases between. Germline V gene data show CDR1 as GTSNPN and CDR2 as SVGIG (reference sequence). CDR3 length: 13 amino acids. The CDR3 here is CAWSIHRNQPQHF. The CDR3 DNA reads TGTGCCTGGAGTATCCATAGGAATCAGCCCCAGCATTTT. Combining the CDR3 with reference TRBV30 and TRBJ1-5 gives the whole variable domain SQTIHQWPATLVQPVGSPLSLECTVEGTSNPNLYWYRQAAGRGLQLLFYSVGIGQISSEVPQNLSASRPQDRQFILSSKKLLLSDSGFYLCAWSIHRNQPQHFGDGTRLSIL.

The rearrangement joins TRBV20-1 to TRBJ2-7, with TRBD1 as a possible D gene (5 bases). Germline loops: CDR1 DFQATT, CDR2 SNEGSKA (reference sequence). Trimming left V 3 bases short and J 6 bases short, with 15 bases between. The CDR3 totals 13 residues. The DNA of the CDR3 is TGCAGTGCTAGCAGGGTTCGTCAAGGCGAGCAGTACTTC. Its translation: CSASRVRQGEQYF.

The chain is built from TRBV4-1 and TRBJ1-6, with D hard to call. This CDR3 spans 14 amino acids. Germline V gene lookup returns CDR1 MGHRA and CDR2 YSYEKL. Trimming stripped 0 bases from V and 10 bases from J, with 10 bases between. The CDR3 region is CASSQDIRESPLHF. CDR3 DNA: TGCGCCAGCAGCCAAGATATCCGGGAATCACCCCTCCACTTT.

The chain has TRBV29-1 and TRBJ2-7; no definite D call. This CDR3 has 12 amino acids. V lost 3 bases to trimming and J lost 2 bases, with 8 bases between them. CDR1 is SQVTM and CDR2 is ANQGSEA in the germline V gene. Here the CDR3 reads CSVDSGTYEQYF. The CDR3 DNA follows: TGCAGCGTTGACTCCGGAACCTACGAGCAGTACTTC.

This chain links TRBV4-2 with TRBJ2-3, with TRBD2 matching over 14 bases. CDR1 and CDR2 from the germline V gene are LGHNA and YNFKEQ. V lost 4 bases to trimming and J lost 3 bases; unmatched junction nucleotides: 6. The length of the CDR3 is 17 residues. CDR3 sequence: CASSLGTSGSGTDTQYF. CDR3 sequence (DNA): TGTGCCAGCAGCCTCGGGACTAGCGGGAGCGGAACAGATACGCAGTATTTT.

The chain combines TRBV25-1 with TRBJ2-5; D possibly matches TRBD1 or TRBD2 (7 bases each). This CDR3 is built from 16 residues. Germline V gene data show CDR1 as MGHDK and CDR2 as SYGVNS. Trimming took off 3 bases at V and 4 bases at J, with 18 bases between the two ends. The CDR3 spells CASSDPLRGGTETQYF. The CDR3 DNA reads TGTGCCAGCAGTGACCCCCTCAGGGGGGGCACAGAGACCCAGTACTTC.

This rearrangement joins TRBV3-1 to TRBJ2-1; 7 bases are a match to TRBD1. The CDR3 loop spans 17 amino acids. The V gene end was trimmed by 1 base and the J gene end by 0 bases; junction bases not matched to a gene: 6. The germline CDR1 and CDR2 sequences are LGHDT and YNNKEL (reference sequence). For the CDR3, the DNA is TGTGCCAGCAGCCAAGTCCTGGACAGGAGCTCCTACAATGAGCAGTTCTTC. It is translated as CASSQVLDRSSYNEQFF.

This chain uses TRBV7-9 with TRBJ1-1, with D unresolved. Trimming cost V 4 bases and J 4 bases, with 10 bases left between them. CDR3 size: 13 residues. Germline loops: CDR1 SEHNR, CDR2 FQNEAQ (reference sequence). The CDR3 loop reads CASSSRESTEAFF. In DNA form, the CDR3 reads TGTGCCAGCAGCTCGAGAGAGAGCACTGAAGCTTTCTTT.

V gene TRBV7-9 combines with J gene TRBJ1-5, with 11 bases that match TRBD1. This CDR3 spans 15 amino acids. In germline, CDR1 is SEHNR, CDR2 FQNEAQ (reference sequence). V lost 5 bases and J lost 5; bases outside the gene matches: 5. In DNA form, the CDR3 reads TGTGCCAGCAGCATCGGACAGGGGGCTGATCAGCCCCAGCATTTT. Translation: CASSIGQGADQPQHF.

CDR3 in DNA: TGTGCCAGCAGTCAGGGGCCCTACCTCTACGAGCAGTACTTC. Translation gives CASSQGPYLYEQYF. This sequence joins TRBV27 and TRBJ2-7, with D possibly being TRBD1 (6 bases). There are 14 residues in the CDR3. The V gene lost 5 bases and the J gene lost 3 bases, with 14 bases spanning the gap. The germline V gene has CDR1 MNHEY and CDR2 SMNVEV (reference sequence).

This clonotype was picked up one time. The chain is built from TRBV5-1 and TRBJ1-6; the D gene is possibly TRBD1 (6 bases). Germline CDR1 is SGHRS and CDR2 is YFSETQ. The CDR3 has 14 residues. V was trimmed by 4 bases and J by 10 bases, leaving 15 bases between them. The DNA of the CDR3 is TGCGCCAGCAGCCTCTCCGGACAGCCCTCACCCCTCCACTTT. This sequence encodes CASSLSGQPSPLHF.

V is TRBV6-5 and J is TRBJ2-7, with D perhaps TRBD1 (6 bases). V was trimmed by 2 bases and J by 5 bases, leaving 13 bases between them. This CDR3 is 14 amino acids long. The V gene's germline CDR1 is MNHEY and CDR2 SVGAGI. The CDR3 spells CASSYGQSGDEQYF. CDR3 bases: TGTGCCAGCAGTTACGGACAGTCCGGGGACGAGCAGTACTTC.

CDR3 in amino acids: CASGPNVQIYTDTQYF. For the CDR3, the DNA is TGTGCTAGTGGTCCCAACGTACAGATCTACACAGATACGCAGTATTTT. The V and J genes are TRBV12-5 and TRBJ2-3, with unresolved D. Germline assignment: CDR1 LGHNT and CDR2 FRNRAP. CDR3 length: 16 amino acids. Trimming took off 5 bases at V and 2 bases at J, with 17 bases between the two ends. The full variable domain, its missing parts supplied by reference TRBV12-5 and TRBJ2-3, is DARVTQTPRHKVTEMGQEVTMRCQPILGHNTVFWYRQTMMQGLELLAYFRNRAPLDDSGMPKDRFSAEMPDATLATLKIQPSEPRDSAVYFCASGPNVQIYTDTQYFGPGTRLTVL.

The genes are TRBV28 and TRBJ2-7, with 8 bases lining up with TRBD1. The V gene's germline CDR1 is MDHEN and CDR2 SYDVKM. The CDR3 has 12 residues. The ends lost 10 bases at V and 3 bases at J; junction bases unmatched: 5. The CDR3 DNA sequence: TGTGCCACCAGGGGACAGGTCTACGAGCAGTACTTC. This gives the protein CATRGQVYEQYF. The complete variable domain, with remaining parts taken from reference TRBV28 and TRBJ2-7, reads DVKVTQSSRYLVKRTGEKVFLECVQDMDHENMFWYRQDPGLGLRLIYFSYDVKMKEKGDIPEGYSVSREKKERFSLILESASTNQTSMYLCATRGQVYEQYFGPGTRLTVT.

The chain combines TRBV29-1 with TRBJ1-1, with D possibly TRBD1 on 5 matching bases. Germline V gene lookup returns CDR1 SQVTM and CDR2 ANQGSEA. The CDR3 consists of 12 residues. Between the trimmed V and J ends, which lost 6 bases and 1 base, there was a span of 9 bases. As DNA, the CDR3 is TGCAGCGTCAACCAGGGGAACACTGAAGCTTTCTTT. It codes for CSVNQGNTEAFF.